This TCR beta chain was sequenced for a study of metastatic and nonmetastatic thyroid tumors. Study-wide context: Samples came from malignant and benign thyroid patients, and repertoires were compared across blood and tumor or nodule tissue.

There are many counts of this clone. Its target is unknown. One junction end disagrees with the germline gene, perhaps due to a read error. Study-level findings and limits: Malignant thyroid tumors reportedly had TCR beta diversity that was significantly higher than in benign nodules, in blood and tumor.

Every patient underwent thyroid surgery untreated. Authors' data handling: The study's classifier, a distant-metastasis tool for papillary thyroid cancer, was built using CDR3 differences across clinicopathological groups. TCRdb ran MiXCR on the PCR reads. In this record, the V and J calls reflect TCRdb's handling and not the investigators' own analysis. Here the sample spans 30,000 or so clones, 20% to 25% being singletons. The sample consisted of blood. The TCR sequence derives from a female donor with papillary thyroid cancer or a benign thyroid nodule (not recorded which). Some clones in this sample may be carry-over from other donors' samples.

The CDR3 nucleotides read TGTGCCGGCAGTTTGTTGAGTCTTGGGGAAAAACTGTTTTTT. It specifies CAGSLLSLGEKLFF. The chain joins TRBV28 to TRBJ1-4; no clear D gene. Germline CDR1 MDHEN, CDR2 SYDVKM. The CDR3 sequence is 14 residues long.